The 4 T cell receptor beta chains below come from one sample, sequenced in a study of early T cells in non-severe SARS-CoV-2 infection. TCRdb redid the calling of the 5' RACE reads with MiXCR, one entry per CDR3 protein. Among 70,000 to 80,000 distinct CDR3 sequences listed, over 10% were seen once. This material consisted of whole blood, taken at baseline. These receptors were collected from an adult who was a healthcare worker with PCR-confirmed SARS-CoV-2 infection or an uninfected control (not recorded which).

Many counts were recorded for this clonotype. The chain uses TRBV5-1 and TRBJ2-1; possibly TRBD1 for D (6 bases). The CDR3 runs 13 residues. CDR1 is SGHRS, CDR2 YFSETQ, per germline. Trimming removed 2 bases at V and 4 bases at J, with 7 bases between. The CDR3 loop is CASSLGTYNEQFF. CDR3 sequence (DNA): TGCGCCAGCAGCTTAGGGACATACAATGAGCAGTTCTTC.

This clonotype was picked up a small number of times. Here the CDR3 reads CASSSRTAAYEQYF. The CDR3 DNA reads TGTGCCAGTAGTTCCCGGACAGCAGCCTACGAGCAGTACTTC. The gene calls are TRBV19 and TRBJ2-7; D is possibly TRBD1 (6 bases). This CDR3 region has 14 residues. Germline V gene data show CDR1 as LNHDA and CDR2 as SQIVND (reference sequence). V lost 5 bases and J lost 2, with 13 bases in between.

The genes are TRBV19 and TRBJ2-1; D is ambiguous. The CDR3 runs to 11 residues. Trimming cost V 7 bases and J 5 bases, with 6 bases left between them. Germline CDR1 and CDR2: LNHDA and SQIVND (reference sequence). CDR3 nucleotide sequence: TGTGCCAGTACCCGAAACAATGAGCAGTTCTTC. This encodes CASTRNNEQFF. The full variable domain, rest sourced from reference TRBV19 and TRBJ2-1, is DGGITQSPKYLFRKEGQNVTLSCEQNLNHDAMYWYRQDPGQGLRLIYYSQIVNDFQKGDIAEGYSVSREKKESFPLTVTSAQKNPTAFYLCASTRNNEQFFGPGTRLTVL.

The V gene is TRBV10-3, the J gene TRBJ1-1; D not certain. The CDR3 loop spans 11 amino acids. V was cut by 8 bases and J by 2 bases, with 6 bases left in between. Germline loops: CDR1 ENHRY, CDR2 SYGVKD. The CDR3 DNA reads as TGTGCCATCTCGGGCAACACTGAAGCTTTCTTT. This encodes CAISGNTEAFF.